This note documents a single T cell receptor beta chain sequence. The data originate from a study of control samples from healthy donors and cancer patients. This CDR3 spans 11 amino acids. V lost 4 bases and J 10 bases, leaving 10 bases between the germline ends. Clones were read by immunoSEQ multiplex PCR, and TCRdb kept only the in-frame ones, dropping some. The table includes roughly 76,000 clones, over 85% detected once. The V gene is TRBV12-3 or TRBV12-4, the J gene TRBJ1-2; D call uncertain. The TCR was taken from a middle-aged woman with lung cancer. The sample comprised PBMCs. CDR3 protein: CASSYRALYTF. CDR3 sequence (DNA): TGTGCCAGCAGTTACCGGGCCCTCTACACCTTC.